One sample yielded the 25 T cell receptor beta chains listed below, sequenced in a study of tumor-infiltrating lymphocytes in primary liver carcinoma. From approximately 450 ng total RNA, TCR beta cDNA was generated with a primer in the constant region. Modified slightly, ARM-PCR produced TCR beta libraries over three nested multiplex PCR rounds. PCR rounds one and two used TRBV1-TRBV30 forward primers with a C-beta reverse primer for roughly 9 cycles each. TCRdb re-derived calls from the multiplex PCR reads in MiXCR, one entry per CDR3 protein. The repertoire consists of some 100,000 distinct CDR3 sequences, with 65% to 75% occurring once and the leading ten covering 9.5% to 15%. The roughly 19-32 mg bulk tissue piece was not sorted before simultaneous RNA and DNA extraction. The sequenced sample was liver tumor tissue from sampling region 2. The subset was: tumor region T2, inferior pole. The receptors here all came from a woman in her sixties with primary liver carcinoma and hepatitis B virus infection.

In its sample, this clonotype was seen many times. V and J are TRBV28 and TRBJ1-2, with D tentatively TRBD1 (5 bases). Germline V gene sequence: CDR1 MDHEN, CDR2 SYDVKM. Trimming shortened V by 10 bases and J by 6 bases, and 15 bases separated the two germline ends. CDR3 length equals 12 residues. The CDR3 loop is CATVGDFHGYTF. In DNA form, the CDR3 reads TGTGCCACCGTGGGGGACTTCCATGGCTACACCTTC.

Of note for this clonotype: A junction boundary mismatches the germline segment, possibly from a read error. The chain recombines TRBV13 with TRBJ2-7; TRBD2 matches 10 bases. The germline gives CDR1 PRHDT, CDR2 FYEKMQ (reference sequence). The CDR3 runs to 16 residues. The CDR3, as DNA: TGTACCAGCAGCTTAGGTAGCGGGAGGACACTTTACGAGCAGTACTTT. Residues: CTSSLGSGRTLYEQYF.

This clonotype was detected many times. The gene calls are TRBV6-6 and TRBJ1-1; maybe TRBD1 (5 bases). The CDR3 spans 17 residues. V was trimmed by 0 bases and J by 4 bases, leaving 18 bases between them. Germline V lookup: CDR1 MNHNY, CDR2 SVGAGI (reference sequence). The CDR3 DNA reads TGTGCCAGCAGTTACTCGAGGGGAGGGAGAAGGGCCACTGAAGCTTTCTTT. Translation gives CASSYSRGGRRATEAFF.

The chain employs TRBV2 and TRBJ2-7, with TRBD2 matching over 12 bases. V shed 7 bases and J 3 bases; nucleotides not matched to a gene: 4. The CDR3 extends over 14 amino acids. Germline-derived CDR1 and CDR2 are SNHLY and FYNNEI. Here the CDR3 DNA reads TGTGCCAGCACTAGCGGGAGGGTGGGCTACGAGCAGTACGTC. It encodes CASTSGRVGYEQYV.

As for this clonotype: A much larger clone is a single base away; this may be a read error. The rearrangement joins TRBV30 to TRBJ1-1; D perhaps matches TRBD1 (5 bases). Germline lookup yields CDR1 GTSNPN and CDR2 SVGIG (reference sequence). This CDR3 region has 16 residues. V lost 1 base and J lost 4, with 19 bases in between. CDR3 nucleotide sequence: TGTGCCTGGAGTGCGAGTGGGGCAGGTATGATCACTGAAGCTTTCTTT. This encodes CAWSASGAGMITEAFF.

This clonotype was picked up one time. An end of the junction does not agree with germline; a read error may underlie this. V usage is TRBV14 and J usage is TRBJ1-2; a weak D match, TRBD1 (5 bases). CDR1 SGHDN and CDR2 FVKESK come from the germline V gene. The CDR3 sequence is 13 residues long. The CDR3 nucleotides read TGTGCCAGCAGCCAAAGACAGTCCTATGGATACATCTTC. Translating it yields CASSQRQSYGYIF.

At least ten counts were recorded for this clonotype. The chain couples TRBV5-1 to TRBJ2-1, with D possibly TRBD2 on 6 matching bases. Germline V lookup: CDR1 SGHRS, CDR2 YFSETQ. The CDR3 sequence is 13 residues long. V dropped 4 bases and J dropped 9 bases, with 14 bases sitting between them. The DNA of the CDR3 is TGCGCCAGCAGCCGGGACTGGGGTAGTGAGCAGTTCTTC. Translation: CASSRDWGSEQFF.

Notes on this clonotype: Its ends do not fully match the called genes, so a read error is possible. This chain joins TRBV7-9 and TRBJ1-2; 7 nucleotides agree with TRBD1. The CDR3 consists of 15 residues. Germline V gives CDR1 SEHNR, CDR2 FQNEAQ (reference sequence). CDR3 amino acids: CAGRLGDSENYGYTF. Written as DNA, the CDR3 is TGTGCCGGCAGGTTGGGGGACAGCGAAAACTATGGCTACACCTTC.

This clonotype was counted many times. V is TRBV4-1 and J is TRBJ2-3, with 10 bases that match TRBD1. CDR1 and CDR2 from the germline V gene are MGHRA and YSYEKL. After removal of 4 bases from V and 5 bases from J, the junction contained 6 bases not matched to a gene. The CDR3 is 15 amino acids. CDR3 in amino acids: CASSPRDRGQDTQYF. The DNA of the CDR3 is TGCGCCAGCAGCCCTCGCGACAGGGGGCAAGATACGCAGTATTTT.

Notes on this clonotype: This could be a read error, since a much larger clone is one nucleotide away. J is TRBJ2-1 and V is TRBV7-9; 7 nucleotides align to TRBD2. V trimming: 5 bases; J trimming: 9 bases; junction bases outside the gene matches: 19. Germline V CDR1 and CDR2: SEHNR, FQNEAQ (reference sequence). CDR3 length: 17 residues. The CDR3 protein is CASSRRTGTTGMGEQFF. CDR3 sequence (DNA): TGTGCCAGCAGCCGGCGGACCGGGACTACCGGGATGGGTGAGCAGTTCTTC.

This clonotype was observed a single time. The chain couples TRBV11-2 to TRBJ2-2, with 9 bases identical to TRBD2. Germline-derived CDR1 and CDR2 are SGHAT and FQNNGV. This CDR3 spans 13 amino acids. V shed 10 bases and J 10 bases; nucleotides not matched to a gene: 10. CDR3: CANSESGLAELFF. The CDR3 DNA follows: TGTGCCAATAGCGAGTCGGGACTAGCGGAGCTGTTTTTT.

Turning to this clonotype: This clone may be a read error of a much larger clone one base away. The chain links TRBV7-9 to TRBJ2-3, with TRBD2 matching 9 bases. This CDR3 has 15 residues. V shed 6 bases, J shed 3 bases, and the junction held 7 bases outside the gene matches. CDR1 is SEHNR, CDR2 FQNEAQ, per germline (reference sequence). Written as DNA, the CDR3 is TGTGCCAGCAGGTTAAGACTAGCGGAAACAGATACGCAGTATTTT. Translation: CASRLRLAETDTQYF.

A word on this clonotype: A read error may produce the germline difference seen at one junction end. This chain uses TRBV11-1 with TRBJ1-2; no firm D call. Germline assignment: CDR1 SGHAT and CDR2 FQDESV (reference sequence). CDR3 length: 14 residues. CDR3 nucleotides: TGCGCCAGCAGCTCGGAACAGTACCCGCATGGCTACGCCTTC. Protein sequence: CASSSEQYPHGYAF.

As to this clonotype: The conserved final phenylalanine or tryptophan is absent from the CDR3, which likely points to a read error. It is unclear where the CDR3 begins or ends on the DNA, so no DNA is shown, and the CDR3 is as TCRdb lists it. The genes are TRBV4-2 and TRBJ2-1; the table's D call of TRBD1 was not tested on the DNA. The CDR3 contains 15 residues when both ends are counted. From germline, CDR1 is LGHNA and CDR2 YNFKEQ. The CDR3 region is CASSQDFGGGNEHFL.

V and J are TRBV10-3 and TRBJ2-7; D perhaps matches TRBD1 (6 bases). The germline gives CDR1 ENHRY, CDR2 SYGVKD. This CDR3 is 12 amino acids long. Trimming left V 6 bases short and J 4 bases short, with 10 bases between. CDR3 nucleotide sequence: TGTGCCATCAGCCCGGACAGTTACGAGCAGTACTTC. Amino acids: CAISPDSYEQYF.

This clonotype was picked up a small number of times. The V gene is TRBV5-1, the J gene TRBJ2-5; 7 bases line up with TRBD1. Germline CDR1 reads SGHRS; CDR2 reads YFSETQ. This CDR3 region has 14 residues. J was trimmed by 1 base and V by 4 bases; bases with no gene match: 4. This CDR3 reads CASSRDRAQETQYF. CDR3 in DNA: TGCGCCAGCAGCCGGGACAGAGCCCAAGAGACCCAGTACTTC.

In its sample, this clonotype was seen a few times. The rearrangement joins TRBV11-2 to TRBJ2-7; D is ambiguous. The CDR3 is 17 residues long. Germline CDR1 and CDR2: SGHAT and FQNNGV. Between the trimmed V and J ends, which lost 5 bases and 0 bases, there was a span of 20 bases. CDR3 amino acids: CASSPYRRQVSSYEQYF. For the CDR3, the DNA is TGTGCCAGCAGCCCATACCGCAGACAAGTCAGCTCCTACGAGCAGTACTTC.

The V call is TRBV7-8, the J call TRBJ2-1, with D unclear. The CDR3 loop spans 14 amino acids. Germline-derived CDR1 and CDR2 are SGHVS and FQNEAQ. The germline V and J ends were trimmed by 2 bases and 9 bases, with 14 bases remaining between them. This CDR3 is CASSLSNVRSEQFF. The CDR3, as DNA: TGTGCCAGCAGCTTATCTAACGTGAGGTCTGAGCAGTTCTTC.

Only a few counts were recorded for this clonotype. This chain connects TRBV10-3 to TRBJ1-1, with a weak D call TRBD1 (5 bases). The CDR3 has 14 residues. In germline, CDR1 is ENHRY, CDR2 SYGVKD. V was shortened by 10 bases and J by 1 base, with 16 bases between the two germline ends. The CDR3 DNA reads TGTGCCACCGGGACTACCTCCAAGAACACTGAAGCTTTCTTT. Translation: CATGTTSKNTEAFF.

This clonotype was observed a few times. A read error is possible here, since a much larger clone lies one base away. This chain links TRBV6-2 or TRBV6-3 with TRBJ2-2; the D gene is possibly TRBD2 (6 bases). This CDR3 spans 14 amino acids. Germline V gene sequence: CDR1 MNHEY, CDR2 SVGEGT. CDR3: CATGRAANTGGLFF. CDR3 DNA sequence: TGTGCCACAGGGCGGGCAGCGAACACCGGGGGGCTGTTTTTT.

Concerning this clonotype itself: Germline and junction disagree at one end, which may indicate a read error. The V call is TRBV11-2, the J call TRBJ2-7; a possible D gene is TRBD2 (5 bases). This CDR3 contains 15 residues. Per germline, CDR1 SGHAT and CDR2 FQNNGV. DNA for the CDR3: TGTGCCGGCAGCTTAGATAGTAGCGAGGGCTACGAGCAGTACTTC. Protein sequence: CAGSLDSSEGYEQYF. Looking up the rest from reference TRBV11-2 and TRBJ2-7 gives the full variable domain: EAGVAQSPRYKIIEKRQSVAFWCNPISGHATLYWYQQILGQGPKLLIQFQNNGVVDDSQLPKDRFSAERLKGVDSTLKIQPAKLEDSAVYLCAGSLDSSEGYEQYFGPGTRLTVT.

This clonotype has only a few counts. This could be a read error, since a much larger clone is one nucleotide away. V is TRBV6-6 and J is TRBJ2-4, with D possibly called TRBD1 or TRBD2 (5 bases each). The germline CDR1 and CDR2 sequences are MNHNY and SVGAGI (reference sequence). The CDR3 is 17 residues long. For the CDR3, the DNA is TGTGCCGGCAGTTACGATTGGGGGTCGGAAGCCAAAAACATTCAGTACTTC. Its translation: CAGSYDWGSEAKNIQYF.

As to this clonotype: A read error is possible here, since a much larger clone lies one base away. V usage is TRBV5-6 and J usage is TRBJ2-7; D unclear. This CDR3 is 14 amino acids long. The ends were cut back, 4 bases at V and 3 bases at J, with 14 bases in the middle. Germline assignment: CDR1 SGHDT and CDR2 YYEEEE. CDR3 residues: CASSHRRSIYEQYF. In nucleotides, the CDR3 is TGTGCCAGCAGCCACCGACGCAGTATCTACGAGCAGTACTTC.

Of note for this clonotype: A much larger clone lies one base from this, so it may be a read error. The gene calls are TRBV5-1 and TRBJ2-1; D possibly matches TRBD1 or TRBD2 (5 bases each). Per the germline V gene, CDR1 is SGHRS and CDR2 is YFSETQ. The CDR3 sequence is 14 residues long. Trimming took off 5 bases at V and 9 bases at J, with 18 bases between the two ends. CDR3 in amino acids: CASSRGLTAAEQFF. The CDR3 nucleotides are TGCGCCAGCAGTCGGGGCCTAACGGCGGCTGAGCAGTTCTTC.

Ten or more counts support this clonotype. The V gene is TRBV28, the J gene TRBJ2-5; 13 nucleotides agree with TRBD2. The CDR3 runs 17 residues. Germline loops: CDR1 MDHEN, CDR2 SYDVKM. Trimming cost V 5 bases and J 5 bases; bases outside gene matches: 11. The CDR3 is CASSPWTSGRKSETQYF. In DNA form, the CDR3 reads TGTGCCAGCAGTCCCTGGACTAGCGGGAGAAAATCGGAGACCCAGTACTTC.